The 25 T cell receptor beta chains below all came from one sample that was sequenced in a study of T cell responses to AZD1222 COVID-19 vaccine. Produced via immunoSEQ multiplex PCR; TCRdb's table is partial and in-frame only. Of more than 150,000 clones in the sample, over 80% were seen once. The sequences come from peripheral blood, collected on day 0 of MenACWY control vaccination. These receptors were obtained from an adult in good health.

J is TRBJ2-5 and V is TRBV6-5; 9 bases are a match to TRBD1. With V trimmed by 2 bases and J by 2 bases, 6 bases remained unmatched. The length of the CDR3 is 16 residues. Germline V gene lookup returns CDR1 MNHEY and CDR2 SVGAGI. This CDR3 is CASSYLPTGGQETQYF. Written as DNA, the CDR3 is TGTGCCAGCAGTTACCTACCGACAGGGGGGCAAGAGACCCAGTACTTC.

The chain joins TRBV14 to TRBJ2-1; D is ambiguous. There are 12 residues in the CDR3. In germline, CDR1 is SGHDN, CDR2 FVKESK. The V end lost 0 bases, the J end lost 15 bases, and 12 bases lay between the germline ends. Here the CDR3 reads CASSQESRVVFF. The CDR3 DNA is TGTGCCAGCAGCCAAGAAAGCAGAGTGGTGTTCTTC.

This clone was observed once. The chain recombines TRBV5-4 with TRBJ1-6; 8 bases fit TRBD1. The CDR3 has 15 amino acids. Germline V gene data show CDR1 as SGHNT and CDR2 as YYREEE (reference sequence). Trimming at V came to 2 bases and at J to 7 bases, leaving 5 bases not matched to a gene. In nucleotides, the CDR3 is TGTGCCAGCAGCTTAGACAGGGGATGGAATTCACCCCTCCACTTT. Translated, it gives CASSLDRGWNSPLHF. Full variable domain (missing parts from reference TRBV5-4 and TRBJ1-6): ETGVTQSPTHLIKTRGQQVTLRCSSQSGHNTVSWYQQALGQGPQFIFQYYREEENGRGNFPPRFSGLQFPNYSSELNVNALELDDSALYLCASSLDRGWNSPLHFGNGTRLTVT.

The rearrangement links TRBV6-1 to TRBJ2-2, with 12 bases lining up with TRBD2. Germline loops: CDR1 MNHNS, CDR2 SASEGT. V gave up 4 bases and J gave up 4 bases; unmatched junction bases: 10. This CDR3 contains 18 residues. CDR3 DNA: TGTGCCAGCAGTGCGCTAGCGGGGGGGTCGCGCGGCACCGGGGAGCTGTTTTTT. It translates to CASSALAGGSRGTGELFF.

The chain has TRBV6-4 and TRBJ2-1, with D possibly being TRBD2 (5 bases). From germline, CDR1 is MRHNA and CDR2 SNTAGT. The CDR3 is 15 residues long. V dropped 0 bases and J dropped 4 bases, with 10 bases sitting between them. The CDR3 nucleotides read TGTGCCAGCAGTGACTCGGGGAGTTCATACAATGAGCAGTTCTTC. Translating it yields CASSDSGSSYNEQFF.

There are a few counts of this clone. This chain connects TRBV28 to TRBJ1-1; D is unresolved. Germline assignment: CDR1 MDHEN and CDR2 SYDVKM. The V and J ends lost 2 bases and 1 base respectively, with 11 bases between them. This CDR3 has 15 amino acids. This CDR3 is CASSLRRQANTEAFF. CDR3 sequence (DNA): TGTGCCAGCAGTTTAAGGAGGCAGGCGAACACTGAAGCTTTCTTT.

The rearrangement joins TRBV5-6 to TRBJ1-1; D ambiguous. This CDR3 region has 14 residues. Looked up from germline, CDR1 is SGHDT and CDR2 is YYEEEE. V gave up 0 bases and J gave up 1 base, with 7 bases separating them. The CDR3 here is CASSLASQNTEAFF. The CDR3 nucleotides read TGTGCCAGCAGCTTGGCGTCCCAGAACACTGAAGCTTTCTTT.

This chain links TRBV6-5 with TRBJ1-1; no clear D gene. V gave up 2 bases and J gave up 4 bases, with 8 bases separating them. The CDR3 sequence is 13 residues long. Germline CDR1 reads MNHEY; CDR2 reads SVGAGI. CDR3 protein: CASSYGWSTEAFF. CDR3 coding DNA: TGTGCCAGCAGTTACGGCTGGTCCACTGAAGCTTTCTTT.

This rearrangement joins TRBV7-9 to TRBJ1-2; 8 nucleotides agree with TRBD1. The junction had 7 bases not matched to a gene; V was cut back by 5 bases and J by 2 bases. The length of the CDR3 is 15 residues. CDR1 is SEHNR and CDR2 is FQNEAQ in the germline V gene (reference sequence). The CDR3 nucleotides read TGTGCCAGCAGCCCCAGGGGGCAACCGAACTATGGCTACACCTTC. This gives the protein CASSPRGQPNYGYTF. The whole variable domain, remainder taken from reference TRBV7-9 and TRBJ1-2, is DTGVSQNPRHKITKRGQNVTFRCDPISEHNRLYWYRQTLGQGPEFLTYFQNEAQLEKSRLLSDRFSAERPKGSFSTLEIQRTEQGDSAMYLCASSPRGQPNYGYTFGSGTRLTVV.

For the CDR3, the DNA is TGTGCCAGCTATGCGACAGGGGATCTTGAAGCTTTCTTT. Protein product: CASYATGDLEAFF. This chain joins TRBV7-9 and TRBJ1-1, with 8 bases aligning to TRBD1. Germline trimming cut 8 bases from V and 7 bases from J; bases unmatched to any gene: 9. The CDR3 contains 13 residues. The germline gives CDR1 SEHNR, CDR2 FQNEAQ (reference sequence).

V and J are TRBV5-4 and TRBJ2-2; 10 bases align to TRBD2. V was pared by 2 bases and J by 0 bases, with 1 base of the junction left unmatched. The V gene's germline CDR1 is SGHNT and CDR2 YYREEE (reference sequence). The CDR3 is made up of 16 amino acids. The CDR3 coding sequence is TGTGCCAGCAGCTTCGGACTAGCGGCGAACACCGGGGAGCTGTTTTTT. It specifies CASSFGLAANTGELFF.

The rearrangement links TRBV10-3 to TRBJ1-1, with 7 bases fitting TRBD1. CDR3 length: 13 residues. V dropped 11 bases and J dropped 4; count of bases not matched to a gene: 10. Germline V gives CDR1 ENHRY, CDR2 SYGVKD. This chain's CDR3 is CAARQGSRTEAFF. The CDR3 DNA sequence: TGTGCCGCCAGACAGGGATCGCGCACTGAAGCTTTCTTT.

This chain uses TRBV18 with TRBJ2-5, with D perhaps matching TRBD1 (6 bases). The V gene's germline CDR1 is KGHSH and CDR2 LQKENI. The CDR3 loop spans 15 amino acids. The V gene lost 4 bases and the J gene lost 5 bases, with 17 bases spanning the gap. In DNA, the CDR3 is TGTGCCAGCTCACTAGCCGGGACAAAGGGGGAGACCCAGTACTTC. It codes for CASSLAGTKGETQYF.

The chain uses TRBV14 and TRBJ1-2, with 7 bases identical to TRBD1. From germline, CDR1 is SGHDN and CDR2 FVKESK. V lost 4 bases to trimming and J lost 0 bases; unmatched junction nucleotides: 2. This CDR3 is 14 amino acids long. The CDR3 nucleotides are TGTGCCAGCAGCCTGGGACAGCCTAACTATGGCTACACCTTC. The encoded protein is CASSLGQPNYGYTF.

A single count supports this clone. V usage is TRBV6-5 and J usage is TRBJ2-3; the D is unclear. Between the trimmed V and J ends, which lost 7 bases and 2 bases, there was a span of 13 bases. The CDR3 sequence is 14 residues long. CDR1 and CDR2 (germline): MNHEY, SVGAGI. Here the CDR3 reads CASMTTPFTDTQYF. CDR3 DNA: TGTGCCAGCATGACAACCCCTTTCACAGATACGCAGTATTTT.

V and J are TRBV7-9 and TRBJ1-2, with unresolved D. Looked up from germline, CDR1 is SEHNR and CDR2 is FQNEAQ (reference sequence). Trimming left V 5 bases short and J 2 bases short, with 12 bases between. There are 14 residues in the CDR3. CDR3 region: CASSPPSENYGYTF. As DNA, the CDR3 is TGTGCCAGCAGCCCCCCGTCCGAGAACTATGGCTACACCTTC.

The chain joins TRBV4-3 to TRBJ2-7; D is ambiguous. The germline V and J ends were trimmed by 0 bases and 6 bases, with 6 bases remaining between them. Per germline, CDR1 LGHNA and CDR2 YSLEER. There are 12 residues in the CDR3. As DNA, the CDR3 is TGCGCCAGCAGCCAAGATAGGAGCGAGCAGTACTTC. This codes for CASSQDRSEQYF.

The chain couples TRBV5-1 to TRBJ2-3; 9 positions match TRBD2. V shed 4 bases, J shed 1 base, and the junction held 7 bases outside the gene matches. Germline CDR1 and CDR2: SGHRS and YFSETQ. The CDR3 has 16 amino acids. Here the CDR3 DNA reads TGCGCCAGCAGCCCGGGAATAGCGGGGGGCACAGATACGCAGTATTTT. Protein: CASSPGIAGGTDTQYF.

As concerns this clone: Other nucleotide sequences from this sample produce the same CDR3. V usage is TRBV19 and J usage is TRBJ2-1; D is uncertain. The CDR3 runs to 15 residues. V was shortened by 6 bases and J by 0 bases, with 12 bases between the two germline ends. The germline V gene has CDR1 LNHDA and CDR2 SQIVND (reference sequence). CDR3 loop: CASRPDRSSYNEQFF. For the CDR3, the DNA is TGTGCCAGTAGGCCCGACCGGAGCTCCTACAATGAGCAGTTCTTC.

CDR3 residues: CAILGAGELFF. The CDR3 bases are TGTGCCATTCTCGGGGCCGGGGAGCTGTTTTTT. The gene calls are TRBV6-6 and TRBJ2-2; TRBD2 is a possible D gene (5 bases). CDR1 is MNHNY, CDR2 SVGAGI, per germline (reference sequence). The CDR3 extends over 11 amino acids. Trimming left V 10 bases short and J 6 bases short, with 9 bases between.

There are a few counts of this clone. V is TRBV7-3 and J is TRBJ1-2, with 9 bases fitting TRBD1. The CDR3 runs 13 residues. The V and J ends lost 4 bases and 7 bases, in that order; junction bases with no gene match: 4. Germline V lookup: CDR1 SGHTA, CDR2 FQGTGA. The CDR3 loop is CASSSGTGSGYTF. The CDR3 DNA follows: TGTGCCAGCAGCTCCGGGACAGGGAGTGGCTACACCTTC. Full variable domain (rest looked up from reference TRBV7-3 and TRBJ1-2): GAGVSQTPSNKVTEKGKYVELRCDPISGHTALYWYRQSLGQGPEFLIYFQGTGAADDSGLPNDRFFAVRPEGSVSTLKIQRTERGDSAVYLCASSSGTGSGYTFGSGTRLTVV.

The chain is built from TRBV15 and TRBJ1-2; possible D gene TRBD1, 6 bases. CDR3 size: 13 residues. V gave up 1 base and J gave up 6 bases, with 9 bases separating them. Germline CDR1 and CDR2: LNHNV and YYDKDF (reference sequence). CDR3 protein: CATSRAPGDGYTF. In nucleotides, the CDR3 is TGTGCCACCAGCAGAGCCCCAGGGGATGGCTACACCTTC.

CDR3 bases: TGTGCCAGTAGTCCCCGGGGTACCTCTGGAAACACCATATATTTT. Translation gives CASSPRGTSGNTIYF. This chain links TRBV19 with TRBJ1-3; D unclear. Trimming took 5 bases from V and 0 from J, leaving 11 bases between them. There are 15 residues in the CDR3. Germline V CDR1 and CDR2: LNHDA, SQIVND (reference sequence).

This clone was seen many times. The chain couples TRBV4-2 to TRBJ2-7; TRBD2 agrees at 9 bases. V gave up 3 bases and J gave up 2 bases; unmatched junction bases: 5. There are 15 residues in the CDR3. Germline V gives CDR1 LGHNA, CDR2 YNFKEQ. The CDR3 protein is CASSQGLAETYEQYF. In DNA form, the CDR3 reads TGTGCCAGCAGCCAGGGACTAGCTGAGACCTACGAGCAGTACTTC.

The sample holds one count of this clone. The chain carries TRBV28 and TRBJ2-7; 10 bases agree with TRBD1. Germline loops: CDR1 MDHEN, CDR2 SYDVKM. V lost 5 bases, J lost 3 bases, and 10 bases stayed unmatched. This CDR3 contains 16 residues. The CDR3 sequence is CASSIRGQGPGYEQYF. The CDR3 coding sequence is TGTGCCAGCAGTATCCGGGGACAGGGGCCAGGCTACGAGCAGTACTTC. The full variable domain, with the rest looked up from reference TRBV28 and TRBJ2-7, is DVKVTQSSRYLVKRTGEKVFLECVQDMDHENMFWYRQDPGLGLRLIYFSYDVKMKEKGDIPEGYSVSREKKERFSLILESASTNQTSMYLCASSIRGQGPGYEQYFGPGTRLTVT.